Shown below are 18 T cell receptor beta chains from a single sample sequenced in a study of T-cell reconstitution after alpha-beta-depleted transplantation in children. Preparing the TCRbeta library involved the use of unique molecular identifiers. TCRdb re-derived calls from the PCR reads in MiXCR, one entry per CDR3 protein. The data hold a few hundred thousand distinct CDR3 sequences, with around 25% observed a single time. The sequencing here drew on PBMCs, mostly from graft donor cells, taken 180 days after TCRalphabeta/CD19-depleted stem cell transplant. The source is a male patient aged 5 to 17 who had a stem cell transplant for acute lymphoblastic leukemia, so the T cells may come from the graft donor.

The chain has TRBV5-1 and TRBJ2-3; D possibly matches TRBD1 or TRBD2 (5 bases each). Trimming removed 4 bases at V and 4 bases at J, with 22 bases between. The CDR3 sequence is 17 residues long. The germline V gene has CDR1 SGHRS and CDR2 YFSETQ. CDR3 nucleotides: TGCGCCAGCAGCGTTACCGGGACGGCACTCGGGCCAGATACGCAGTATTTT. Encoded protein: CASSVTGTALGPDTQYF.

J is TRBJ2-3 and V is TRBV21-1; the tabulated D call, TRBD1, remains unverified against the DNA. TRBV21-1 is classified as a pseudogene. The CDR3 loop spans 16 amino acids. As DNA, the CDR3 is TGTGCCAGCAGCAGTCAGGGGGCGACTGAAACAGATACGCAGTATTTT. Encoded protein: CASSSQGATETDTQYF.

V usage is TRBV11-2 and J usage is TRBJ2-1, with 11 bases identical to TRBD2. J was trimmed by 8 bases and V by 4 bases; bases with no gene match: 7. CDR1 SGHAT and CDR2 FQNNGV come from the germline V gene. The CDR3 covers 15 residues. The CDR3 DNA is TGTGCCAGCAGCTCCACTAGCGGGAGATTTGATGAGCAGTTCTTC. Translating it yields CASSSTSGRFDEQFF. Supplemented by reference TRBV11-2 and TRBJ2-1, the full variable domain reads EAGVAQSPRYKIIEKRQSVAFWCNPISGHATLYWYQQILGQGPKLLIQFQNNGVVDDSQLPKDRFSAERLKGVDSTLKIQPAKLEDSAVYLCASSSTSGRFDEQFFGPGTRLTVL.

This clonotype showed up just a few times. The V gene is TRBV10-1, the J gene TRBJ2-2; tentative D call: TRBD1 (7 bases). CDR3 length: 18 amino acids. Trimming stripped 2 bases from V and 2 bases from J, with 18 bases between. Germline CDR1 is WNHNN and CDR2 is SYGVQD (reference sequence). In nucleotides, the CDR3 is TGCGCCAGCAGTGAGGGTCGGTGGGGGGACAGCAACACCGGGGAGCTGTTTTTT. Protein product: CASSEGRWGDSNTGELFF.

This clonotype was observed once. The chain has TRBV13 and TRBJ1-2; 12 positions match TRBD1. Trimming at V came to 5 bases and at J to 5 bases, leaving 9 bases not matched to a gene. Germline V gene lookup returns CDR1 PRHDT and CDR2 FYEKMQ (reference sequence). The CDR3 length is 16 residues. DNA of the CDR3: TGTGCCAGCAGCGCTTCCGGGACAGGGGGCCTGTATGGCTACACCTTC. Translating it yields CASSASGTGGLYGYTF.

This clonotype was found a few times. V gene TRBV20-1 combines with J gene TRBJ2-1; 7 nucleotides match TRBD2. The trim removed 0 bases at V and 2 bases at J, leaving 7 bases unmatched. Germline V gene sequence: CDR1 DFQATT, CDR2 SNEGSKA (reference sequence). CDR3 size: 16 residues. The CDR3 loop reads CSARDPAGPTYNEQFF. Written as DNA, the CDR3 is TGCAGTGCTAGAGATCCAGCGGGACCCACCTACAATGAGCAGTTCTTC.

CDR3 sequence reads: CARALSGANVLTF. In nucleotides, the CDR3 is TGTGCCAGGGCCCTCTCTGGGGCCAACGTCCTGACTTTC. This chain links TRBV21-1 with TRBJ2-6; the table's D call TRBD2 went unverified against the DNA. TRBV21-1 is recorded as a pseudogene. The CDR3 is made up of 13 amino acids.

The chain links TRBV28 to TRBJ2-3, with D possibly matching TRBD2 (6 bases). The germline V gene has CDR1 MDHEN and CDR2 SYDVKM. This CDR3 contains 18 residues. Between the trimmed V and J ends, which lost 1 base and 4 bases, there was a span of 21 bases. For the CDR3, the DNA is TGTGCCAGCAGTTTATTTCCGGGACTCGGTACGAGGGCAGATACGCAGTATTTT. It specifies CASSLFPGLGTRADTQYF.

This chain links TRBV7-2 with TRBJ2-5, with D possibly matching TRBD1 (6 bases). The V gene's germline CDR1 is SGHTA and CDR2 FQGNSA. V dropped 1 base and J dropped 2 bases, with 14 bases sitting between them. The CDR3 length is 16 residues. The CDR3 is CASSLGYRVKQETQYF. The CDR3 DNA sequence: TGTGCCAGCAGCTTAGGGTACAGGGTAAAACAAGAGACCCAGTACTTC.

V and J are TRBV28 and TRBJ1-1, with 7 bases lining up with TRBD1. The germline V gene encodes CDR1 MDHEN and CDR2 SYDVKM. The J segment lost 1 base and the V segment lost 5 bases, leaving 7 bases of the junction unmatched. CDR3 length: 15 amino acids. CDR3 region: CASSRGQRTNTEAFF. The CDR3 bases are TGTGCCAGCAGTCGGGGACAGAGAACGAACACTGAAGCTTTCTTT.

The V gene is TRBV18, the J gene TRBJ2-6; TRBD2 matches 8 bases. V lost 1 base and J lost 0; bases outside the gene matches: 2. Germline V gene lookup returns CDR1 KGHSH and CDR2 LQKENI. This CDR3 region has 17 residues. The DNA of the CDR3 is TGTGCCAGCTCACCACTTGCGGGGGGCTCTGGGGCCAACGTCCTGACTTTC. Translation: CASSPLAGGSGANVLTF.

This clonotype was detected a few times. The J gene is TRBJ2-1, the V gene TRBV24-1, with TRBD2 matching over 7 bases. The CDR3 is made up of 16 amino acids. The germline gives CDR1 KGHDR, CDR2 SFDVKD. Losses at the gene ends were 0 bases for V and 3 bases for J; bases not matched to a gene: 4. The chain's CDR3 is CATSDLRRGSYNEQFF. The CDR3 coding sequence is TGTGCCACCAGTGATTTGCGGCGGGGGAGCTACAATGAGCAGTTCTTC.

This clonotype was observed a handful of times. The gene calls are TRBV7-9 and TRBJ2-6; 9 positions match TRBD1. Germline V gene lookup returns CDR1 SEHNR and CDR2 FQNEAQ (reference sequence). The CDR3 consists of 17 residues. Trimming removed 1 base from V and 0 bases from J; junction bases left unmatched: 1. DNA of the CDR3: TGTGCCAGCAGCTTAGGACAGGGGGACTCTGGGGCCAACGTCCTGACTTTC. Translated, it gives CASSLGQGDSGANVLTF.

The rearrangement joins TRBV7-9 to TRBJ1-5; possibly TRBD1 for D (5 bases). From germline, CDR1 is SEHNR and CDR2 FQNEAQ (reference sequence). The ends were cut back, 5 bases at V and 0 bases at J, with 11 bases in the middle. The CDR3 extends over 15 amino acids. The chain's CDR3 is CASSPGAYSNQPQHF. The CDR3 bases are TGTGCCAGCAGCCCCGGGGCCTATAGCAATCAGCCCCAGCATTTT.

This clonotype was counted between two and nine times. The chain has TRBV3-1 and TRBJ2-1; 9 positions match TRBD2. This CDR3 region has 18 residues. V lost 3 bases to trimming and J lost 4 bases; unmatched junction nucleotides: 13. Germline assignment: CDR1 LGHDT and CDR2 YNNKEL (reference sequence). CDR3 DNA sequence: TGTGCCAGCAGCCATAGGGGGCCGAGACTAGCGGTATACAATGAGCAGTTCTTC. Its protein is CASSHRGPRLAVYNEQFF.

This chain joins TRBV14 and TRBJ2-1, with 8 bases that match TRBD2. The V segment lost 1 base and the J segment 5 bases; nucleotides outside the gene matches: 4. CDR1 SGHDN and CDR2 FVKESK come from the germline V gene. CDR3 length equals 15 residues. CDR3 nucleotide sequence: TGTGCCAGCAGCCAAGGAGCGGGAGCCCACAATGAGCAGTTCTTC. It encodes CASSQGAGAHNEQFF.

This chain uses TRBV7-9 with TRBJ1-1, with 11 positions matching TRBD1. V shed 2 bases and J 4 bases; nucleotides not matched to a gene: 9. The CDR3 runs 17 residues. Germline CDR1 reads SEHNR; CDR2 reads FQNEAQ (reference sequence). In nucleotides, the CDR3 is TGTGCCAGCAGCTTACCGAGGACAGGGGGCCTTGGCACTGAAGCTTTCTTT. It translates to CASSLPRTGGLGTEAFF.

V is TRBV30 and J is TRBJ2-1, with D perhaps matching TRBD1 or TRBD2 (7 bases each). The CDR3 runs to 17 residues. V dropped 2 bases and J dropped 7 bases, with 24 bases sitting between them. The germline CDR1 and CDR2 sequences are GTSNPN and SVGIG (reference sequence). CDR3 nucleotides: TGTGCCTGGAGTCTCTACCATGCGAGACAGGGAGGGAATGAGCAGTTCTTC. It yields the protein CAWSLYHARQGGNEQFF.